These 25 T cell receptor beta chains were sequenced from one sample in a study of identical twins. TCRdb redid the calling of the 5' RACE reads with MiXCR, one entry per CDR3 protein. The sample yields under 350,000 distinct CDR3 sequences, roughly 9.7% seen once. In addition, the sample was reused for a study of yellow fever vaccine responses in identical twins.

The specimen sequenced was CD8+ T cells sorted from blood. The source is a woman under 30 in good health.

This clonotype has ten or more counts. The genes are TRBV28 and TRBJ2-5, with D hard to call. Trimming left V 5 bases short and J 0 bases short, with 13 bases between. Per the germline V gene, CDR1 is MDHEN and CDR2 is SYDVKM. CDR3 length: 15 residues. DNA for the CDR3: TGTGCCAGCAGTCCCCGGGTCCCGTACCAAGAGACCCAGTACTTC. It codes for CASSPRVPYQETQYF.

This clonotype was detected many times. The chain is built from TRBV25-1 and TRBJ2-2, with 11 nucleotides matching TRBD2. The CDR3 is made up of 14 amino acids. The junction had 2 bases not matched to a gene; V was cut back by 5 bases and J by 6 bases. Germline lookup yields CDR1 MGHDK and CDR2 SYGVNS. The CDR3 spells CASSSLAGAGELFF. The CDR3 DNA follows: TGTGCCAGCAGTTCACTAGCGGGAGCCGGGGAGCTGTTTTTT.

This clonotype was recorded many times. This chain joins TRBV7-9 and TRBJ2-1; D uncertain. Germline lookup yields CDR1 SEHNR and CDR2 FQNEAQ (reference sequence). Trimming shortened V by 5 bases and J by 7 bases, and 12 bases separated the two germline ends. The CDR3 runs 13 residues. The CDR3 reads CASSPRGVNEQFF. In nucleotides, the CDR3 is TGTGCCAGCAGCCCTAGAGGTGTAAATGAGCAGTTCTTC.

V and J are TRBV7-6 and TRBJ1-1, with unresolved D. Trimming removed 5 bases at V and 5 bases at J, with 12 bases between. This CDR3 is 13 amino acids long. The germline V gene encodes CDR1 SGHVS and CDR2 FNYEAQ. The CDR3 bases are TGTGCCAGCAGCCACCCCGGGGAAACTGAAGCTTTCTTT. It yields the protein CASSHPGETEAFF.

This clonotype was observed many times. The chain recombines TRBV7-2 with TRBJ2-5, with 8 positions matching TRBD2. V lost 2 bases, J lost 1 base, and 9 bases stayed unmatched. The CDR3 has 17 residues. CDR1 and CDR2 from the germline V gene are SGHTA and FQGNSA. The CDR3 region has the DNA TGTGCCAGCAGCTTACTTCTTGGCGCGGGGGGCCAAGAGACCCAGTACTTC. Amino acid sequence: CASSLLLGAGGQETQYF.

The J gene is TRBJ2-4, the V gene TRBV28, with TRBD1 as a possible D gene (5 bases). This CDR3 is 15 amino acids long. Per the germline V gene, CDR1 is MDHEN and CDR2 is SYDVKM. The V gene lost 6 bases and the J gene lost 0 bases, with 12 bases spanning the gap. CDR3 sequence (DNA): TGTGCCAGCAGCCCCCCGACAGTAGCCAAAAACATTCAGTACTTC. It encodes CASSPPTVAKNIQYF. Looking up the rest from reference TRBV28 and TRBJ2-4 gives the full variable domain: DVKVTQSSRYLVKRTGEKVFLECVQDMDHENMFWYRQDPGLGLRLIYFSYDVKMKEKGDIPEGYSVSREKKERFSLILESASTNQTSMYLCASSPPTVAKNIQYFGAGTRLSVL.

This clonotype was picked up many times. This rearrangement joins TRBV4-3 to TRBJ2-7, with 10 nucleotides matching TRBD2. The germline gives CDR1 LGHNA, CDR2 YSLEER. The CDR3 is made up of 16 amino acids. V gave up 0 bases and J gave up 3 bases; unmatched junction bases: 5. The CDR3 loop is CASSQDRASGSYEQYF. CDR3 in DNA: TGCGCCAGCAGCCAAGATCGGGCTAGCGGGAGCTACGAGCAGTACTTC.

The table lists this clonotype with many counts. The chain links TRBV12-3 or TRBV12-4 to TRBJ2-5, with 8 bases matching TRBD2. The V gene end was trimmed by 6 bases and the J gene end by 1 base; junction bases not matched to a gene: 4. The CDR3 extends over 14 amino acids. CDR3 nucleotides: TGTGCCAGCAGCAGACGGGGGGGCCAAGAGACCCAGTACTTC. Its translation: CASSRRGGQETQYF.

This clonotype has a handful of counts. The CDR3 region is CASSYTVTGELFF. The CDR3 nucleotides are TGTGCCAGCAGTTACACCGTCACCGGGGAGCTGTTTTTT. The V gene is TRBV6-2 or TRBV6-3, the J gene TRBJ2-2, with D unresolved. The V gene lost 2 bases and the J gene lost 4 bases, with 5 bases spanning the gap. CDR3 length equals 13 residues. The germline V gene has CDR1 MNHEY and CDR2 SVGEGT.

This clonotype was seen a few times. The chain couples TRBV4-1 to TRBJ2-7, with D perhaps assigned TRBD1 or TRBD2 (5 bases each). Trimming removed 1 base at V and 7 bases at J, with 23 bases between. Germline CDR1 is MGHRA and CDR2 is YSYEKL. The CDR3 has 17 residues. The CDR3 DNA is TGCGCCAGCAGCCAAGTTGGGACGATGCAGACCCCTCGGGAGCAGTACTTC. This sequence encodes CASSQVGTMQTPREQYF.

In the case of this clonotype: A single base separates this from a much larger clone, so it may be a read error. The CDR3 end shows no conserved phenylalanine or tryptophan, and so a read error is likely. The genes are TRBV7-9 and TRBJ1-1; 7 nucleotides align to TRBD1. V trimming: 1 base; J trimming: 8 bases; junction bases outside the gene matches: 7. In germline, CDR1 is SEHNR, CDR2 FQNEAQ (reference sequence). CDR3 length: 14 amino acids. The CDR3 DNA sequence: TGTGCCAGCAGCTTAGATAAGACAGGGACAGAAGCTTTCCTT. Translated, it gives CASSLDKTGTEAFL.

The V gene is TRBV12-3 or TRBV12-4, the J gene TRBJ2-2, with 12 bases lining up with TRBD1. The CDR3 runs 18 residues. Germline trimming cut 6 bases from V and 5 bases from J; bases unmatched to any gene: 13. CDR3: CASSGTGGIGEKTGELFF. The CDR3, as DNA: TGTGCCAGCAGCGGGACAGGGGGCATCGGTGAAAAGACCGGGGAGCTGTTTTTT.

This clonotype was seen a handful of times. The chain uses TRBV10-3 and TRBJ2-5, with TRBD1 as a possible D gene (6 bases). V was shortened by 6 bases and J by 5 bases, with 19 bases between the two germline ends. The length of the CDR3 is 15 residues. Looked up from germline, CDR1 is ENHRY and CDR2 is SYGVKD. The DNA for the CDR3 is TGTGCCATCAGAGACCACAGGGATGCGAAGGAGACCCAGTACTTC. As protein: CAIRDHRDAKETQYF.

This clonotype was observed at least ten times. The V call is TRBV6-4, the J call TRBJ2-1; D remains unclear. This CDR3 is built from 13 residues. V gave up 0 bases and J gave up 6 bases, with 6 bases separating them. CDR1 is MRHNA and CDR2 is SNTAGT in the germline V gene. In nucleotides, the CDR3 is TGTGCCAGCAGTGACTCGCCCGTCAATGAGCAGTTCTTC. Encoded protein: CASSDSPVNEQFF.

The V call is TRBV15, the J call TRBJ2-2; 8 positions match TRBD1. From germline, CDR1 is LNHNV and CDR2 YYDKDF (reference sequence). The junction had 4 bases not matched to a gene; V was cut back by 11 bases and J by 5 bases. The CDR3 has 12 amino acids. The CDR3 sequence is CAVNRGTGELFF. The CDR3 bases are TGTGCCGTCAACAGGGGGACCGGGGAGCTGTTTTTT. The whole variable domain, filled in from reference TRBV15 and TRBJ2-2, reads DAMVIQNPRYQVTQFGKPVTLSCSQTLNHNVMYWYQQKSSQAPKLLFHYYDKDFNNEADTPDNFQSRRPNTSFCFLDIRSPGLGDTAMYLCAVNRGTGELFFGEGSRLTVL.

This clonotype was seen at least ten times. The chain combines TRBV7-6 with TRBJ2-7; no clear D gene. The CDR3 extends over 15 amino acids. Trimming shortened V by 1 base and J by 6 bases, and 16 bases separated the two germline ends. The germline V gene has CDR1 SGHVS and CDR2 FNYEAQ. This chain's CDR3 is CASSLGPFLLREQYF. Written as DNA, the CDR3 is TGTGCCAGCAGCTTAGGACCATTTCTATTGCGCGAGCAGTACTTC.

This clonotype was observed many times. The CDR3 region is CASSLGPKPSGKGASEQFF. The CDR3 DNA reads TGTGCCAGCAGCTTAGGTCCAAAGCCTAGCGGAAAGGGAGCCAGTGAGCAGTTCTTC. The chain combines TRBV11-1 with TRBJ2-1, with 7 bases that match TRBD2. This CDR3 comprises 19 residues. V shed 1 base and J 9 bases; nucleotides not matched to a gene: 21. CDR1 is SGHAT, CDR2 FQDESV, per germline (reference sequence).

This chain links TRBV29-1 with TRBJ2-1; possible D gene TRBD2, 6 bases. This CDR3 comprises 14 residues. Germline values: CDR1 SQVTM, CDR2 ANQGSEA. V was trimmed by 8 bases and J by 10 bases, leaving 24 bases between them. CDR3 region: CSPTPLTSSGEQFF. The CDR3 coding sequence is TGCAGCCCAACCCCATTGACTAGTAGTGGAGAGCAGTTCTTC.

The gene calls are TRBV7-9 and TRBJ1-1; D unclear. Trimming stripped 5 bases from V and 0 bases from J, with 7 bases between. Germline CDR1 and CDR2: SEHNR and FQNEAQ (reference sequence). CDR3 length: 13 residues. The CDR3 sequence: CASSPEMNTEAFF. The CDR3 DNA is TGTGCCAGCAGCCCAGAAATGAACACTGAAGCTTTCTTT.

The sample holds many counts of this clonotype. The rearrangement links TRBV6-5 to TRBJ2-2; the D gene could be TRBD1 or TRBD2 (5 bases each). Trimming left V 9 bases short and J 2 bases short, with 19 bases between. CDR3 size: 16 residues. The germline V gene encodes CDR1 MNHEY and CDR2 SVGAGI. CDR3: CASQPGTELNTGELFF. CDR3 sequence (DNA): TGTGCCAGTCAACCGGGGACGGAGCTTAACACCGGGGAGCTGTTTTTT.

This clonotype showed up just a few times. The chain links TRBV29-1 to TRBJ2-7, with 8 bases fitting TRBD1. The CDR3 runs 14 residues. Germline V gene data show CDR1 as SQVTM and CDR2 as ANQGSEA. Trimming at V came to 6 bases and at J to 2 bases, leaving 9 bases not matched to a gene. The CDR3 bases are TGCAGCGTAGTGGACAGGGATATAACCTACGAGCAGTACTTC. This codes for CSVVDRDITYEQYF.

This clonotype has only a few counts. J is TRBJ2-7 and V is TRBV27, with 7 bases fitting TRBD1. This CDR3 comprises 16 residues. The V segment lost 5 bases and the J segment 2 bases; nucleotides outside the gene matches: 12. Germline V gene data show CDR1 as MNHEY and CDR2 as SMNVEV (reference sequence). CDR3 DNA: TGTGCCAGCAGTACCCGGGACAGCCCAACTCCCTACGAGCAGTACTTC. It translates to CASSTRDSPTPYEQYF.

This clonotype has ten or more counts. This chain joins TRBV12-3 or TRBV12-4 and TRBJ2-3, with 10 bases fitting TRBD1. The CDR3 extends over 16 amino acids. J lost 6 bases, V lost 7 bases, and 13 bases had no gene match. The CDR3, as DNA: TGTGCCAGCAACCATCTTCGACAGGGGGCGCAGGATACGCAGTATTTT. Protein sequence: CASNHLRQGAQDTQYF.

This clonotype was recorded a few times. The CDR3 region has the DNA TGTGCCAGCAGCTTTGGTAGCGGGGGGGTGTACGAGCAGTACTTC. It is translated as CASSFGSGGVYEQYF. The chain employs TRBV7-8 and TRBJ2-7; 11 bases are a match to TRBD2. Germline values: CDR1 SGHVS, CDR2 FQNEAQ. The CDR3 spans 15 residues. V lost 3 bases and J lost 4; bases outside the gene matches: 5. Full variable domain (missing parts from reference TRBV7-8 and TRBJ2-7): GAGVSQSPRYKVAKRGQDVALRCDPISGHVSLFWYQQALGQGPEFLTYFQNEAQLDKSGLPSDRFFAERPEGSVSTLKIQRTQQEDSAVYLCASSFGSGGVYEQYFGPGTRLTVT.

In this sample, this clonotype turned up many times. The CDR3 coding sequence is TGTGCCAGCAGCCCCAGCCCAGCAGGGGATGAGCAGTTCTTC. Its protein is CASSPSPAGDEQFF. This chain links TRBV3-1 with TRBJ2-1; a weak D match, TRBD1 (6 bases). The CDR3 is 14 residues long. V lost 4 bases and J lost 8, with 15 bases in between. Germline loops: CDR1 LGHDT, CDR2 YNNKEL (reference sequence).